This TCR beta chain appears in the sequencing data of a study of graft-versus-host responses after intestinal transplantation. Across the whole study: Tacrolimus and steroids were given for 2 to 3 years to all recipients after anti-thymocyte globulin induction.

Germline CDR1 and CDR2: ENHRY and SYGVKD. The CDR3 contains 18 residues. V shed 0 bases and J 4 bases; nucleotides not matched to a gene: 12. Graft-derived tissue was subjected to processing to liberate intraepithelial and lamina propria lymphocytes. Libraries were prepared by immunoSEQ multiplex PCR; TCRdb keeps only in-frame clonotypes and omits some of them. Of around 15,000 clones listed, roughly 60% are singletons. The chain has TRBV10-3 and TRBJ1-1; TRBD1 aligns across 9 bases. The sample was ileum tissue, taken 524 days after transplant. The clonotype was recovered from a human patient who received an intestinal transplant, so some T cells may come from the graft donor. CDR3 coding DNA: TGTGCCATCAGTGAGTCGTTCATCACAGGACAGGGGTTCACTGAAGCTTTCTTT. Translated, it gives CAISESFITGQGFTEAFF.